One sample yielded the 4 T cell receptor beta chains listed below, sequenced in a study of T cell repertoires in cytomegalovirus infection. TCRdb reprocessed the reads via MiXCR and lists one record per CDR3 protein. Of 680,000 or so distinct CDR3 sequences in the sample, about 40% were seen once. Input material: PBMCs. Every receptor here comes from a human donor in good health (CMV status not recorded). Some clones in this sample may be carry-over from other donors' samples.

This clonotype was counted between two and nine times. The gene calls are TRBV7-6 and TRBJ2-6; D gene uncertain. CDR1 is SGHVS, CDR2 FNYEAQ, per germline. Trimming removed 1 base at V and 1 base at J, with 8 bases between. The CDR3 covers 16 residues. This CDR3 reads CASSLEIRSGANVLTF. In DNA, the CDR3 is TGTGCCAGCAGCTTAGAGATAAGGTCTGGGGCCAACGTCCTGACTTTC.

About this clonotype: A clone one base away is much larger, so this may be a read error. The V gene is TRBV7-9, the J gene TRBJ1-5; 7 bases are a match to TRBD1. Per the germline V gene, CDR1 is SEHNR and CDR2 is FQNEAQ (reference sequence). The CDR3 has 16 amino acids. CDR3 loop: CASSDDRADSNQTQHF. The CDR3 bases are TGTGCCAGCAGCGACGACAGGGCTGATAGCAATCAGACCCAGCATTTT.

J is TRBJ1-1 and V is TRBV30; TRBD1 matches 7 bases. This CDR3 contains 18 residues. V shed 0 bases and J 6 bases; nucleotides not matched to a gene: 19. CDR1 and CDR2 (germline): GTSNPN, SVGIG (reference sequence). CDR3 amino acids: CAWSVSFLGQGVNAEAFF. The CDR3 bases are TGTGCCTGGAGTGTCTCATTCCTGGGTCAGGGGGTCAACGCTGAAGCTTTCTTT. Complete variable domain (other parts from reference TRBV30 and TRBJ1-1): SQTIHQWPATLVQPVGSPLSLECTVEGTSNPNLYWYRQAAGRGLQLLFYSVGIGQISSEVPQNLSASRPQDRQFILSSKKLLLSDSGFYLCAWSVSFLGQGVNAEAFFGQGTRLTVV.

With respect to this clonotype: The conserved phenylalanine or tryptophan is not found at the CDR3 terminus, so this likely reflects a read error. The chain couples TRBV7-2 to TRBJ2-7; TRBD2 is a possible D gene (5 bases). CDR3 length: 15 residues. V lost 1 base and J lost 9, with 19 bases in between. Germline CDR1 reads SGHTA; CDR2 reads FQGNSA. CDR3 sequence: CASSLEATSGVGQYL. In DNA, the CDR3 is TGTGCCAGCAGCTTAGAGGCCACCAGCGGAGTCGGGCAGTACTTA.